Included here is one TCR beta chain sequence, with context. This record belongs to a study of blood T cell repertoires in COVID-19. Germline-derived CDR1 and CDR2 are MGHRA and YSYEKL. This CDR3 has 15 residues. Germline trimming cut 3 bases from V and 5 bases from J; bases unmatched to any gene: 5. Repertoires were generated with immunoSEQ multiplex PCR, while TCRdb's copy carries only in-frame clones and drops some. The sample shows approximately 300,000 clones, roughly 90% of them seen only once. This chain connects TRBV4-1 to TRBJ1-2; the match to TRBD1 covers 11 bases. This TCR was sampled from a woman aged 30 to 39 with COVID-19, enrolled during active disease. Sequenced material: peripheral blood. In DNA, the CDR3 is TGCGCCAGCAGCCAGGGACAGGGGGTGAGGTATGGCTACACCTTC. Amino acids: CASSQGQGVRYGYTF.